Below, 18 T cell receptor beta chains from the same sample are listed, as sequenced in a study of blood T cells in healthy people across ages. The use of a sample-barcoded 5' primer and a J-beta primer mix characterized a second PCR of 7 to 11 cycles. Each CDR3 protein gets one entry after TCRdb re-called the 5' RACE reads with MiXCR. The sample holds almost 550,000 distinct CDR3 sequences, approximately 25% seen once. These data also featured in a second study, about T cells of mothers and their children.

Sequencing input: blood. The source of these receptors is a boy aged 5-17 years in good health.

This chain uses TRBV2 with TRBJ1-4, with D unresolved. V lost 3 bases to trimming and J lost 10 bases, with 18 bases between them. This CDR3 comprises 15 residues. CDR1 and CDR2 from the germline V gene are SNHLY and FYNNEI. The CDR3 nucleotides read TGTGCCAGCAGTGATGAGCAAACCCAAGGTGGAAAACTGTTTTTT. This encodes CASSDEQTQGGKLFF.

A few counts support this clonotype. V is TRBV6-2 or TRBV6-3 and J is TRBJ2-1; D not certain. V lost 0 bases and J 2 bases, leaving 5 bases between the germline ends. The CDR3 is 14 residues long. CDR1 is MNHEY, CDR2 SVGEGT, per germline. The DNA for the CDR3 is TGTGCCAGCAGTTACTCCCCGGCCTACAATGAGCAGTTCTTC. This encodes CASSYSPAYNEQFF.

This clonotype was found a few times. This sequence joins TRBV7-2 and TRBJ2-5, with D perhaps assigned TRBD1 or TRBD2 (5 bases each). The CDR3 consists of 14 residues. The germline V gene has CDR1 SGHTA and CDR2 FQGNSA. V was cut by 8 bases and J by 2 bases, with 15 bases left in between. The CDR3 spells CASGQTGIQETQYF. DNA of the CDR3: TGTGCCAGCGGACAAACGGGGATTCAAGAGACCCAGTACTTC.

This clonotype has only a few counts. V usage is TRBV29-1 and J usage is TRBJ1-2, with TRBD1 matching over 8 bases. The CDR3 has 15 amino acids. V gave up 2 bases and J gave up 1 base; unmatched junction bases: 6. Germline CDR1 is SQVTM and CDR2 is ANQGSEA. The CDR3 DNA is TGCAGCGTTGAACCCGGACAGGGAGTTAACTATGGCTACACCTTC. Its protein is CSVEPGQGVNYGYTF.

Comment on this clonotype: This is likely a read error, given that the CDR3 carries no conserved phenylalanine or tryptophan at its end. The CDR3 reads CASSYRTSGTYNEQFS. The CDR3 DNA follows: TGTGCCAGCAGTTACCGAACTAGCGGAACCTACAATGAGCAGTTCTCC. The J gene is TRBJ2-1, the V gene TRBV6-6; 8 bases are a match to TRBD2. Germline V gene sequence: CDR1 MNHNY, CDR2 SVGAGI (reference sequence). The CDR3 is 16 residues long. V shed 2 bases and J 2 bases; nucleotides not matched to a gene: 5.

This clonotype was seen a handful of times. This chain uses TRBV20-1 with TRBJ1-5; D not resolved. The CDR3 extends over 12 amino acids. V gave up 3 bases and J gave up 7 bases, with 10 bases separating them. Germline CDR1 DFQATT, CDR2 SNEGSKA (reference sequence). In DNA form, the CDR3 reads TGCAGTGCTAGTCAGAGCGTCCAGCCCCAGCATTTT. Translation gives CSASQSVQPQHF.

The chain couples TRBV20-1 to TRBJ2-2; 8 positions match TRBD2. Looked up from germline, CDR1 is DFQATT and CDR2 is SNEGSKA (reference sequence). V lost 5 bases and J lost 4; bases outside the gene matches: 6. The length of the CDR3 is 14 residues. The DNA of the CDR3 is TGCAGTGCTGTTGAGAGCGGGAGCACCGGGGAGCTGTTTTTT. Its translation is CSAVESGSTGELFF.

The rearrangement joins TRBV7-2 to TRBJ2-3, with 7 bases lining up with TRBD2. V was pared by 6 bases and J by 0 bases, with 12 bases of the junction left unmatched. CDR1 and CDR2 (germline): SGHTA, FQGNSA. There are 17 residues in the CDR3. The CDR3 loop reads CASSSRRASGSTDTQYF. The CDR3 DNA is TGTGCCAGCAGTTCCCGGCGGGCTAGCGGAAGCACAGATACGCAGTATTTT.

The sample holds a few counts of this clonotype. V usage is TRBV7-2 and J usage is TRBJ2-2; 8 positions agree with TRBD2. V was clipped by 3 bases and J by 7 bases; unmatched bases: 10. The CDR3 is made up of 16 amino acids. Germline V gene data show CDR1 as SGHTA and CDR2 as FQGNSA. This chain's CDR3 is CASSLGPAGVVGELFF. CDR3 bases: TGTGCCAGCAGCTTGGGTCCAGCGGGGGTGGTCGGGGAGCTGTTTTTT.

This clonotype was detected ten times or more. V and J are TRBV28 and TRBJ2-5; 8 bases map to TRBD1. V shed 6 bases, J shed 5 bases, and the junction held 11 bases outside the gene matches. The CDR3 contains 15 residues. Germline CDR1 reads MDHEN; CDR2 reads SYDVKM. CDR3 nucleotides: TGTGCCAGCAGCCCCGGACAGGGCCTTGGGGAGACCCAGTACTTC. Translating it yields CASSPGQGLGETQYF.

The chain recombines TRBV20-1 with TRBJ1-1; D is undetermined. This CDR3 has 14 residues. Germline assignment: CDR1 DFQATT and CDR2 SNEGSKA (reference sequence). V was clipped by 6 bases and J by 4 bases, with 18 bases between them. CDR3 amino acids: CSANVRSRSTEAFF. CDR3 coding DNA: TGCAGTGCGAACGTCAGATCTCGATCCACTGAAGCTTTCTTT.

The chain is built from TRBV4-2 and TRBJ2-5; D tentatively reads TRBD1 or TRBD2 (6 bases each). TRBJ2-7 explains the end of the DNA better; the J call may be wrong. The CDR3 runs to 14 residues. Germline lookup yields CDR1 LGHNA and CDR2 YNFKEQ. The DNA of the CDR3 is TGTGCCAGCAGCCAGGCGGGACACTCCTACGAGCAGTACTTC. It translates to CASSQAGHSYEQYF.

This clonotype was seen a few times. The rearrangement joins TRBV10-3 to TRBJ1-5, with 9 bases identical to TRBD1. Germline lookup yields CDR1 ENHRY and CDR2 SYGVKD. The CDR3 spans 17 residues. The ends lost 2 bases at V and 2 bases at J; junction bases unmatched: 7. CDR3: CAISEAVGQGRNQPQHF. The CDR3 region has the DNA TGTGCCATCAGTGAGGCGGTGGGACAGGGTCGCAATCAGCCCCAGCATTTT.

This clonotype was seen only a few times. This chain joins TRBV7-9 and TRBJ2-7; D remains unclear. The CDR3 contains 14 residues. Germline V lookup: CDR1 SEHNR, CDR2 FQNEAQ (reference sequence). Trimming stripped 0 bases from V and 1 base from J, with 7 bases between. CDR3 DNA sequence: TGTGCCAGCAGCTTAGCAGTTGAATCCTACGAGCAGTACTTC. Translated, it gives CASSLAVESYEQYF.

This clonotype was observed a handful of times. The gene calls are TRBV6-5 and TRBJ1-2, with 9 positions matching TRBD1. The V gene end was trimmed by 1 base and the J gene end by 8 bases; junction bases not matched to a gene: 2. The CDR3 consists of 13 residues. The germline CDR1 and CDR2 sequences are MNHEY and SVGAGI. The CDR3 protein is CASSYWTGEGYTF. The DNA of the CDR3 is TGTGCCAGCAGTTACTGGACAGGGGAAGGCTACACCTTC.

The chain uses TRBV7-9 and TRBJ2-5; TRBD2 agrees at 15 bases. The last part of the DNA fits TRBJ2-7 better; the J call may be wrong. This CDR3 comprises 15 residues. Germline loops: CDR1 SEHNR, CDR2 FQNEAQ (reference sequence). The CDR3 loop reads CASRTGTSGGYEQYF. DNA of the CDR3: TGTGCCAGCAGAACCGGGACTAGCGGGGGGTACGAGCAGTACTTC.

This clonotype was found many times. CDR3 region: CASSTQGSNQPQHF. CDR3 in DNA: TGTGCCAGCAGTACCCAAGGCTCCAATCAGCCCCAGCATTTT. This chain joins TRBV28 and TRBJ1-5, with unresolved D. Trimming shortened V by 5 bases and J by 3 bases, and 11 bases separated the two germline ends. The CDR3 loop spans 14 amino acids. Germline V lookup: CDR1 MDHEN, CDR2 SYDVKM.

The V and J genes are TRBV7-8 and TRBJ2-5; 8 nucleotides line up with TRBD2. The J call is in doubt because the DNA end fits TRBJ2-1 better. Germline CDR1 SGHVS, CDR2 FQNEAQ. The CDR3 consists of 15 residues. The CDR3 loop reads CASSLLAGTSNEQFF. The CDR3 DNA reads TGTGCCAGCAGCTTATTAGCGGGAACTAGTAATGAGCAGTTCTTC.